The present T cell receptor beta chain was sequenced within a study of T cell repertoires in cytomegalovirus infection. Study information: A matching HLA type, together with CMV infection, was signaled by public TCR beta signatures.

Whole-study findings and limits: There were carriers of CMV plus the relevant HLA, and cumulative public TCR beta family frequency identified them.

Each CDR3 protein is one row after TCRdb ran MiXCR on the reads. The profile shows about 600,000 distinct CDR3 sequences, 24% of them singletons. This clonotype was detected a few times. Antigen specificity is unknown. The CDR3 extends over 16 amino acids. V shed 3 bases and J 7 bases; nucleotides not matched to a gene: 11. CDR1 and CDR2 from the germline V gene are MGHRA and YSYEKL. Material for sequencing was CD8+ T cells from PBMCs. The rearrangement uses TRBV4-1 and TRBJ2-1, with 8 nucleotides matching TRBD1. The origin of this receptor is a human donor in good health (CMV status not recorded). Some clones in this sample may be carry-over from other donors' samples. The CDR3 DNA sequence: TGCGCCAGCAGCCACAGGCTAGGACAGGGCAGTAATGAGCAGTTCTTC. Protein sequence: CASSHRLGQGSNEQFF.